Here is one TCR beta chain with its context. No antigen is known for it. Trimming cost V 5 bases and J 7 bases; bases outside gene matches: 1. Per germline, CDR1 SEHNR and CDR2 FQNEAQ (reference sequence). The CDR3 extends over 12 amino acids. The data were taken from a study of cytomegalovirus exposure and HLA in healthy donors. Points from the study as a whole: According to a later analysis, most TCR beta chains associated with CMV appeared HLA-restricted. Most sequenced TCRs were rare (though some public TCRs occurred in many donors). About 87% or about 30% of the time was how often most TCR beta V segments were productive, according to an earlier analysis.

PCR employed 60 Vbeta and 13 Jbeta primers. Generated by immunoSEQ multiplex PCR, the TCRdb table keeps only in-frame clones and is missing some. The data hold 180,000 or so clones, with roughly 80% observed a single time. The source is a woman in her forties or fifties in good health and CMV-seropositive. Sample: PBMCs. The chain employs TRBV7-9 and TRBJ2-1; TRBD2 agrees at 8 bases. For the CDR3, the DNA is TGTGCCAGCAGCCCGGGGGGGAATGAGCAGTTCTTC. Its protein product is CASSPGGNEQFF.